Shown below are 8 T cell receptor beta chains from a single sample sequenced in a study of spatial heterogeneity in lung cancer. Time point noted: sample taken at primary tumor resection. TCRdb reanalysed the 5' RACE reads using MiXCR and keeps one entry per CDR3 protein. The data contain around 40,000 distinct CDR3 sequences, about 5.2% of them singletons. The sample in question was PBMCs, obtained at surgery. All receptors derive from a female donor with early-stage non-small cell lung cancer.

This clonotype was observed at least ten times. This sequence joins TRBV9 and TRBJ2-6; tentatively, D is TRBD2 (5 bases). The CDR3 length is 16 residues. V was clipped by 5 bases and J by 4 bases, with 16 bases between them. Germline values: CDR1 SGDLS, CDR2 YYNGEE. The CDR3 sequence is CASSGRGKEGANVLTF. CDR3 in DNA: TGTGCCAGCAGTGGCCGGGGAAAGGAAGGGGCCAACGTCCTGACTTTC.

The chain is built from TRBV12-3 or TRBV12-4 and TRBJ2-3; 15 bases are a match to TRBD2. Losses at the gene ends were 7 bases for V and 4 bases for J; bases not matched to a gene: 9. This CDR3 is 17 amino acids long. CDR3 sequence reads: CASNSFGTSGGPDTQYF. The CDR3 DNA is TGTGCCAGCAATTCTTTTGGGACTAGCGGGGGGCCAGATACGCAGTATTTT.

This clonotype was counted many times. The rearrangement uses TRBV7-3 and TRBJ2-3; tentatively, D is TRBD1 or TRBD2 (5 bases each). The germline V gene encodes CDR1 SGHTA and CDR2 FQGTGA. The CDR3 has 15 amino acids. The ends were cut back, 2 bases at V and 3 bases at J, with 12 bases in the middle. CDR3 nucleotides: TGTGCCAGCAGCTTAGAGGGGCTGGGGACAGATACGCAGTATTTT. Amino acid sequence: CASSLEGLGTDTQYF.

The table lists this clonotype with a few counts. The chain combines TRBV5-1 with TRBJ2-3, with 9 bases identical to TRBD2. CDR1 and CDR2 (germline): SGHRS, YFSETQ. The J segment lost 3 bases and the V segment lost 2 bases, leaving 1 base of the junction unmatched. This CDR3 region has 14 residues. The CDR3 spells CASSFSGGTDTQYF. The CDR3 region has the DNA TGCGCCAGCAGCTTTAGCGGGGGTACAGATACGCAGTATTTT.

Ten or more counts support this clonotype. V and J are TRBV30 and TRBJ1-5; TRBD1 aligns across 8 bases. Unmatched junction bases numbered 1, after V lost 5 bases and J lost 1 base. The CDR3 loop spans 13 amino acids. Germline V CDR1 and CDR2: GTSNPN, SVGIG (reference sequence). CDR3 DNA sequence: TGTGCCTGGGGACAGGGAAGCAATCAGCCCCAGCATTTT. Translation: CAWGQGSNQPQHF.

This clonotype has just a few counts. The V and J genes are TRBV5-5 and TRBJ1-2; D is unresolved. Germline CDR1 reads SGHKS; CDR2 reads YYEKEE (reference sequence). V lost 7 bases and J lost 3, with 16 bases in between. The CDR3 runs to 14 residues. The DNA for the CDR3 is TGTGCCAGCGGCTGGGAATCGACCTACTATGGCTACACCTTC. It translates to CASGWESTYYGYTF. Filled out from reference TRBV5-5 and TRBJ1-2, the complete variable domain reads DAGVTQSPTHLIKTRGQQVTLRCSPISGHKSVSWYQQVLGQGPQFIFQYYEKEERGRGNFPDRFSARQFPNYSSELNVNALLLGDSALYLCASGWESTYYGYTFGSGTRLTVV.

This clonotype was counted ten times or more. This sequence joins TRBV6-1 and TRBJ1-3; D gene uncertain. In germline, CDR1 is MNHNS, CDR2 SASEGT. The CDR3 loop spans 18 amino acids. V lost 0 bases, J lost 4 bases, and 19 bases lay in between. CDR3 sequence: CASSEAEDYVGTGNTIYF. CDR3 nucleotide sequence: TGTGCCAGCAGTGAAGCGGAAGATTACGTTGGTACAGGAAACACCATATATTTT.

This clonotype was counted ten times or more. The chain uses TRBV4-3 and TRBJ2-7; 9 bases line up with TRBD2. The CDR3 extends over 15 amino acids. V dropped 0 bases and J dropped 8; count of bases not matched to a gene: 8. Germline CDR1 is LGHNA and CDR2 is YSLEER. The CDR3 DNA sequence: TGCGCCAGCAGCCAAGAACCCCAGCGGGGGGAAAAGCAGTACTTC. It translates to CASSQEPQRGEKQYF.